This T cell receptor beta chain comes out of a study of T cell changes during pregnancy in multiple sclerosis (dated by TCRdb to the late 2010s). Broadly, across the study: In women with multiple sclerosis, the researchers looked at how the T cell repertoire shifted as pregnancy progressed.

From a lookup of the germline V gene, CDR1 and CDR2 are SQVTM and ANQGSEA. Trimming at the junction amounts to 4 bases on V and 0 bases on J, and the germline ends lie 6 bases apart. Taken from cysteine to phenylalanine, the CDR3 has 12 residues. Kept here is only the CDR3 DNA, which spans 36 bases and is read in frame from base 1. Libraries were made using the immunoSEQ multiplex PCR assay. This immuneACCESS table, as held by TCRdb, lists in-frame sequences with V and J called but not all clones. Of the missing ones, under half trace to an unresolved V gene in checked studies; the others have no known cause. For this sample there are under 45,000 clones; nearly 95% appear just once. 0.35% to 0.45% of the sample goes to the ten largest clones. A remark on this clone: Its target antigen remains unknown. Base qualities are not recorded, but no much larger clone differs from it by a single base.

The sequence came from a female donor in good health, enrolled as a control in a pregnancy study. Sequenced here: CD4+ T cells from peripheral blood mononuclear cells, sampled in the third trimester of pregnancy. This sequence uses TRBV29-1 and TRBJ1-2; perhaps TRBD1 is the D gene, with 5 bases matching. The CDR3 here reads CSVAGANYGYTF. The bases are TGCAGCGTTGCGGGGGCTAACTATGGCTACACCTTC. Beyond the CDR3, the reference TRBV29-1 and TRBJ1-2 genes provide the residues; the full variable domain reads: SAVISQKPSRDICQRGTSLTIQCQVDSQVTMMFWYRQQPGQSLTLIATANQGSEATYESGFVIDKFPISRPNLTFSTLTVSNMSPEDSSIYLCSVAGANYGYTFGSGTRLTVV.